The T cell receptor beta chain described here comes from a study of blood T cell repertoires in COVID-19. As for the study in general: Acute-phase and convalescent COVID-19 samples originated in the United States, Italy and Spain.

Either two negative PCRs, clearance, or symptom resolution qualified Cohort 3 donors as recovered. With 6 bases clipped from V and 0 bases from J, the junction kept 7 bases outside the gene matches. Germline assignment: CDR1 MNHEY and CDR2 SVGAGI. This CDR3 has 15 residues. The authors' processing: Researchers report that nucleated cell counts were estimated from reference gene primer amplification. The table came from immunoSEQ multiplex PCR; TCRdb's copy has only in-frame clones and leaves some out. V and J calls and clone size follow that table, whereas D and trimming were derived from the DNA. The table lists some 320,000 clones, more than 70% of them singletons.

The receptor was derived from a woman in her twenties or thirties who had recovered from COVID-19. J is TRBJ2-7 and V is TRBV6-5; 8 nucleotides align to TRBD2. The sample consisted of PBMCs or T cells enriched from blood (not recorded which). The chain's CDR3 is CASRKERGSSYEQYF. As DNA, the CDR3 is TGTGCCAGCAGGAAAGAGCGGGGGAGCTCCTACGAGCAGTACTTC.